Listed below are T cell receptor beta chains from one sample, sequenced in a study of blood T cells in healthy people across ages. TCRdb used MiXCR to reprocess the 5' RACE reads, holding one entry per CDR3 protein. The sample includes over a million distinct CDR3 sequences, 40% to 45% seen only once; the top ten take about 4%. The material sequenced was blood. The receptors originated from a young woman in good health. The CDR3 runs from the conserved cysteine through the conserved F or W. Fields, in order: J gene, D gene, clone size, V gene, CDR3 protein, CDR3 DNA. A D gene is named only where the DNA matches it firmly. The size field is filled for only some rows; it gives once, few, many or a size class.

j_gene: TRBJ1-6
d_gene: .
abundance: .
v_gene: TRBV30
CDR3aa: CAWSVMWGQNSPLHF
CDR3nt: TGTGCCTGGAGTGTAATGTGGGGGCAGAATTCACCCCTCCACTTT

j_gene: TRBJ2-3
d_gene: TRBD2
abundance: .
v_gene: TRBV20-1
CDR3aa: CSARAKGLAGVDTQYF
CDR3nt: TGCAGTGCTAGAGCCAAGGGACTAGCGGGAGTAGATACGCAGTATTTT

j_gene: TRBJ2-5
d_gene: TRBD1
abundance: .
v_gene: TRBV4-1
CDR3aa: CASSPPGQNYNEQYF
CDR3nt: TGCGCCAGCAGCCCTCCGGGACAGAACTACAATGAGCAGTACTTC

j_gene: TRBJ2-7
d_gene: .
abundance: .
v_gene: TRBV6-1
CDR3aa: CASSEATTVSYEQYF
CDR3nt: TGTGCCAGCAGTGAAGCGACGACGGTATCCTACGAGCAGTACTTC

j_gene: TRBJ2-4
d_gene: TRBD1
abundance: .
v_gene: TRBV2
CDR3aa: CASRTDRGDIQYF
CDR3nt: TGTGCCAGCAGGACGGACAGGGGAGACATTCAGTACTTC

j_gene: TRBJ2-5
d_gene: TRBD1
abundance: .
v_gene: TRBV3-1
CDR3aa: CASSQGTGEETQYF
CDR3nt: TGTGCCAGCAGCCAGGGAACAGGGGAAGAGACCCAGTACTTC

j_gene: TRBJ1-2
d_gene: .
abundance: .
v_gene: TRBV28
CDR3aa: CASSTWTADYGYTF
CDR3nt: TGTGCCAGCAGTACCTGGACAGCCGACTATGGCTACACCTTC

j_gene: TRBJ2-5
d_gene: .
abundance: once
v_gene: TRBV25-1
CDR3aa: CASSALSSGLDHETQYF
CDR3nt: TGTGCCAGCAGTGCACTCTCCTCGGGGTTAGACCATGAGACCCAGTACTTC

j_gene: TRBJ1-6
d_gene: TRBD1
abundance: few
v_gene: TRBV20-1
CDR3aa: CSVRQGNSPLHF
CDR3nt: TGCAGTGTTAGACAGGGGAATTCACCCCTCCACTTT

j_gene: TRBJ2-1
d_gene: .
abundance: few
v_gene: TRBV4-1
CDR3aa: CASSQGRTRTYNEQFF
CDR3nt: TGCGCCAGCAGCCAAGGGAGGACGAGAACCTACAATGAGCAGTTCTTC

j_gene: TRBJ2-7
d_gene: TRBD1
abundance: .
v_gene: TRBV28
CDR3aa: CASSGTGGAYEQYF
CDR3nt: TGTGCCAGCAGTGGGACAGGGGGTGCCTACGAGCAGTACTTC

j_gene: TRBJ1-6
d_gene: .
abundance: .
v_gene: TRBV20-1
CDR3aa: CSASGTLSSYNSPLHF
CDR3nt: TGCAGTGCTAGCGGGACGTTGAGCTCCTATAATTCACCCCTCCACTTT

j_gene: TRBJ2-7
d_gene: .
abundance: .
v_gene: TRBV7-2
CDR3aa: CASSSSGGPAGYEQYF
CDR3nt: TGTGCCAGCAGCTCCTCTGGGGGACCAGCGGGCTACGAGCAGTACTTC

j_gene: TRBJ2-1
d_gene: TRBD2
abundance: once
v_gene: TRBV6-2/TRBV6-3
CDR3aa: CASSEAGDEQFF
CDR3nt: TGTGCCAGCAGTGAAGCGGGAGACGAGCAGTTCTTC

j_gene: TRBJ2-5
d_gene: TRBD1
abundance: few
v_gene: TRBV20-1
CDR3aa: CSAPRTGLFQETQYF
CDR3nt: TGCAGTGCCCCCCGGACAGGATTATTCCAAGAGACCCAGTACTTC

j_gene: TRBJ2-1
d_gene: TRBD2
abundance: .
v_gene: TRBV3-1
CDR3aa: CASSQVSGRVIDEQFF
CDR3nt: TGTGCCAGCAGCCAAGTTAGCGGGAGAGTTATCGATGAGCAGTTCTTC

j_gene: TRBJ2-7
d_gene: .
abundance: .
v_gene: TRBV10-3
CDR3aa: CAISPQEVSNEQYF
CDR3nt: TGTGCCATCAGTCCCCAGGAGGTTAGCAATGAGCAGTACTTC

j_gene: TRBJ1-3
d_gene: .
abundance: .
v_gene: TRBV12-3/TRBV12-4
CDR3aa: CASSFTVTAYSGNTIYF
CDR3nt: TGTGCCAGCAGTTTTACAGTCACAGCGTACTCTGGAAACACCATATATTTT

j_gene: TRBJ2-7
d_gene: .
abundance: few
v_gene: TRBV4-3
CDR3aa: CASSQDSPGPSSYNEQYF
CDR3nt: TGCGCCAGCAGCCAAGACTCCCCGGGACCAAGCTCCTACAATGAGCAGTACTTC

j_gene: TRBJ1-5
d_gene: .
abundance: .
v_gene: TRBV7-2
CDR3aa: CVSSNKGTLSNQPQHF
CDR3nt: TGTGTCAGCAGCAACAAAGGGACACTTAGCAATCAGCCCCAGCATTTT

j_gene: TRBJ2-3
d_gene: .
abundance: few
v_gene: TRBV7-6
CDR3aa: CASSSGPPPHTQYF
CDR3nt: TGTGCCAGCAGCTCCGGACCCCCACCCCATACGCAGTATTTT

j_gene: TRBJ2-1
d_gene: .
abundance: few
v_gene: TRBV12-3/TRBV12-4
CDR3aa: CASTPSRTNEQFF
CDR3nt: TGTGCCAGCACTCCTTCCAGGACCAATGAGCAGTTCTTC

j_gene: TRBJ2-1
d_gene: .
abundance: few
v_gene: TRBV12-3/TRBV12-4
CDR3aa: CASSLRASGYYNEQFF
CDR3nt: TGTGCCAGCAGTTTACGGGCGAGCGGTTACTACAATGAGCAGTTCTTC

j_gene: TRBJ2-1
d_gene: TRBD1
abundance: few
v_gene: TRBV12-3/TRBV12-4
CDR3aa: CASSYPFATGGSYNEQFF
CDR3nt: TGTGCCAGCAGTTACCCATTCGCGACAGGGGGCTCCTACAATGAGCAGTTCTTC

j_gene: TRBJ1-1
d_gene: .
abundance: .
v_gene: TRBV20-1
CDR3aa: CSARDRWTAMNTEAFF
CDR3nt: TGCAGTGCTAGAGATCGCTGGACAGCCATGAACACTGAAGCTTTCTTT

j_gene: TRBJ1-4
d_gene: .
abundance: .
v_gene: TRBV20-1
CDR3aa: CSARGVPTNEKLFF
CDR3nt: TGCAGTGCTAGAGGGGTCCCAACTAATGAAAAACTGTTTTTT

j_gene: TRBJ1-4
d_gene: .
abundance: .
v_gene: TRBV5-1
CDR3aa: CASSLNGQKYEKLFF
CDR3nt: TGCGCCAGCAGCTTGAATGGCCAGAAGTATGAAAAACTGTTTTTT

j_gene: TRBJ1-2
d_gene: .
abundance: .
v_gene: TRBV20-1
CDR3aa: CSASGHYGYTF
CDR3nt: TGCAGTGCTAGCGGGCACTATGGCTACACCTTC

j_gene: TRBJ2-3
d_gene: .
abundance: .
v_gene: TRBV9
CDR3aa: CASSEGGGKSGTQYF
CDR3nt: TGTGCCAGCAGCGAAGGAGGGGGGAAGTCGGGTACGCAGTATTTT

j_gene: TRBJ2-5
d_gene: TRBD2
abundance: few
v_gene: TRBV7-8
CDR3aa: CASSLGPRVIAGEETQYF
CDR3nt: TGTGCCAGCAGCTTAGGCCCGCGGGTTATAGCGGGAGAAGAGACCCAGTACTTC

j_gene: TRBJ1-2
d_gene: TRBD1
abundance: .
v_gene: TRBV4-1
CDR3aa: CASSQEPRGQGKKHGYTF
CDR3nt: TGCGCCAGCAGCCAAGAACCTAGAGGACAGGGTAAAAAACATGGCTACACCTTC

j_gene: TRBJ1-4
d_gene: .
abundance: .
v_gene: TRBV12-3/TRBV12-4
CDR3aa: CASSILRFGADEKLFF
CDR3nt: TGTGCCAGCAGTATCCTCAGGTTCGGGGCGGATGAAAAACTGTTTTTT

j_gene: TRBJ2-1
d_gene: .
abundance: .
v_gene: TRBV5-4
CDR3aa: CASSLDSGSYEQFF
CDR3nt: TGTGCCAGCAGCTTGGATTCTGGTTCCTACGAGCAGTTCTTC

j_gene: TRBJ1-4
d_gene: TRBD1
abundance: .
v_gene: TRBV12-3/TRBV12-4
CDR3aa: CASRERQGAEKLFF
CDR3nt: TGTGCCAGCAGAGAAAGACAGGGAGCGGAAAAACTGTTTTTT

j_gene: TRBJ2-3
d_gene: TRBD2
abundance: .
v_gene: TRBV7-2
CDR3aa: CAISPVAGDTQYF
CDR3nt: TGTGCCATATCTCCAGTAGCGGGAGATACGCAGTATTTT

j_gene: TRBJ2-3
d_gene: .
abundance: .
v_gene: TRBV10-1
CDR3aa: CASSTWTGRDTRDTQYF
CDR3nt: TGCGCCAGCAGCACCTGGACAGGGAGGGACACCCGGGATACGCAGTATTTT

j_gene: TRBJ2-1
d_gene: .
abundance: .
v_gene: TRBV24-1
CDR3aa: CATSMTADSSYNEQFF
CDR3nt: TGTGCCACCAGTATGACAGCCGATAGCTCCTACAATGAGCAGTTCTTC

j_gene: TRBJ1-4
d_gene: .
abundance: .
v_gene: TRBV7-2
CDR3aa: CASSLGGNIGADHEKLFF
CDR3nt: TGTGCCAGCAGCTTAGGCGGGAATATCGGGGCGGATCATGAAAAACTGTTTTTT

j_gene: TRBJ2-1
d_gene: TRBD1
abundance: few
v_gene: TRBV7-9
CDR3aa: CASSLTRDRGIGSYNEQFF
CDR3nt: TGTGCCAGCAGCTTAACCCGGGACAGGGGAATTGGTTCCTACAATGAGCAGTTCTTC

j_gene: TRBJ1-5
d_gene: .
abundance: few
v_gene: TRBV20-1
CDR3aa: CSARDSHLSNQPQHF
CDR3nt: TGCAGTGCTAGAGATTCCCACCTTAGCAATCAGCCCCAGCATTTT

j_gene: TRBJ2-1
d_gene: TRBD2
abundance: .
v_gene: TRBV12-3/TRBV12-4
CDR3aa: CATCSGSSYNEQFF
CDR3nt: TGTGCCACCTGTAGCGGGAGTTCCTACAATGAGCAGTTCTTC

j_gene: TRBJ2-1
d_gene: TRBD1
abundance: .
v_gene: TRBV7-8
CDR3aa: CASSSRTGEAYNEQFF
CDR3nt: TGTGCCAGCAGCTCCCGGACAGGGGAAGCCTACAATGAGCAGTTCTTC

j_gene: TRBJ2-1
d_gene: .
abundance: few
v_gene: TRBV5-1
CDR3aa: CASSLGVSGGVYNEQFF
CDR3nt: TGCGCCAGCAGCTTGGGGGTAAGCGGAGGGGTCTACAATGAGCAGTTCTTC

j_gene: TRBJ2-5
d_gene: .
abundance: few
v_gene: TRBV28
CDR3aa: CASSPREMFSETQYF
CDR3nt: TGTGCCAGCAGTCCCCGGGAGATGTTCTCGGAGACCCAGTACTTC

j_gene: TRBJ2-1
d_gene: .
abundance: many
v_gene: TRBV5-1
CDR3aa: CASSRNNEQFF
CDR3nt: TGTGCCAGCAGCCGTAACAATGAGCAGTTCTTC

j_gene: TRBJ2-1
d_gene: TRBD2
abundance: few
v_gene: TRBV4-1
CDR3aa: CASSLDRDYYSYNEQFF
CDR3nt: TGCGCCAGCAGCTTAGACCGGGACTACTACTCCTACAATGAGCAGTTCTTC

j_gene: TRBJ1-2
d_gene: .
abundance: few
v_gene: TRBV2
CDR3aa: CASSEGQGRGYTF
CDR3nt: TGTGCCAGCAGTGAAGGGCAGGGACGGGGCTACACCTTC

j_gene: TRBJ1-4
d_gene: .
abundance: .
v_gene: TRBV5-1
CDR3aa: CASSFWSATNEKLFF
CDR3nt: TGCGCCAGCAGCTTCTGGAGTGCAACTAATGAAAAACTGTTTTTT

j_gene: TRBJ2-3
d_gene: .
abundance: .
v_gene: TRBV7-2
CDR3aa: CASSLATRSDTQYF
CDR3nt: TGTGCCAGCAGCTTAGCTACAAGATCAGATACGCAGTATTTT

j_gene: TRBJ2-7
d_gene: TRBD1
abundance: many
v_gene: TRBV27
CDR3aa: CASSLGQTSYEQYF
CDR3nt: TGTGCCAGCAGTTTGGGACAGACCTCCTACGAGCAGTACTTC

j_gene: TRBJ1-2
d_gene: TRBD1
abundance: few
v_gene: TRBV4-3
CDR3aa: CASSQVGYRDSRPSGGFNYGYTF
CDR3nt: TGCGCCAGCAGCCAAGTCGGTTATCGGGACAGCCGCCCGTCCGGGGGTTTTAACTATGGCTACACCTTC

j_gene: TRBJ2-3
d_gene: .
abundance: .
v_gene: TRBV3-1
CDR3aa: CASSRTGYYPAADTQYF
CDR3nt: TGTGCCAGCAGCCGCACAGGGTACTATCCGGCGGCAGATACGCAGTATTTT

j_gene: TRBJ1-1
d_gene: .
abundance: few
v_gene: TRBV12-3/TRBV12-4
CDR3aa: CASSQRRAELTEAFF
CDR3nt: TGTGCCAGCAGTCAGAGGAGGGCAGAGCTCACTGAAGCTTTCTTT

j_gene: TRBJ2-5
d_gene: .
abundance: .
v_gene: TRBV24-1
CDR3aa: CATSSGDGETQYF
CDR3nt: TGTGCCACCAGTTCAGGGGACGGGGAGACCCAGTACTTC

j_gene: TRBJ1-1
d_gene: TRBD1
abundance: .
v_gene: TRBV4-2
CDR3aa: CASSRTQGAQTEAFF
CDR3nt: TGTGCCAGCAGCCGCACTCAGGGGGCTCAAACTGAAGCTTTCTTT

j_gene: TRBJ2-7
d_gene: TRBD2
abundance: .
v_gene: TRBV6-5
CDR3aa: CASSPGTTHQYF
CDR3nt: TGTGCCAGCAGCCCCGGGACTACCCATCAGTACTTC

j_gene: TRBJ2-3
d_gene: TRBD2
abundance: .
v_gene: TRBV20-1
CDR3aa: CSPRTSGTDTQYF
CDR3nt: TGCAGTCCCCGTACTAGCGGCACAGATACGCAGTATTTT